This TCR beta chain was profiled in a study of shared clonotypes between healthy human individuals. Overall study context: CD4 naive and CD4 memory each took three plates per donor, while CD8 naive took two and CD8 memory one. Notes on the study in general: Estimated clonotype richness was generally higher in naive than memory subsets. With few donors, the genetic and exposure-history diversity represented was limited.

Profiling relied on immunoSEQ multiplex PCR, and the TCRdb table lists in-frame clones only, not all of them. The profile covers 2 million to 2.5 million clones, with more than 90% appearing a single time and about 0.13% taken by the ten largest. Remarks on this clone: Its antigen remains unidentified.

Per the germline V gene, CDR1 is MNHNS and CDR2 is SASEGT. The CDR3 covers 22 residues. V dropped 0 bases and J dropped 7; count of bases not matched to a gene: 20. The source of this sequence is a man between 18 and 29 years old in good health. The V and J genes are TRBV6-1 and TRBJ2-1; 14 bases align to TRBD2. Sequenced sample: naive CD4+ T cells sorted from blood. The sample's subset: CD45RA+ positively selected. The CDR3 DNA follows: TGTGCCAGCAGTGAAGCCTCAAGGCGACTAGCGGGAGGGCCAGGGCGTATGAATGAGCAGTTCTTC. This sequence encodes CASSEASRRLAGGPGRMNEQFF.